In this sample, the clone carrying this T cell receptor beta chain turned up once. This specimen belongs to a study of blood T cell repertoires in COVID-19. For the study at large: Samples came from the United States, Italy and Spain, spanning acute and convalescent COVID-19.

The protocol was immunoSEQ multiplex PCR, while the TCRdb copy is restricted to in-frame clones and leaves out a portion. Here the sample spans 170,000 or so clones, approximately 80% being singletons. Germline V CDR1 and CDR2: MDHEN, SYDVKM. This CDR3 is built from 13 residues. V lost 5 bases and J 2 bases, leaving 10 bases between the germline ends. This TCR derives from a human donor in a cohort sampled during active COVID-19. Source material: peripheral blood. The chain couples TRBV28 to TRBJ2-7; D call uncertain. For the CDR3, the DNA is TGTGCCAGCAGTCCATTAGTAGCCTACGAGCAGTACTTC. It is translated as CASSPLVAYEQYF.